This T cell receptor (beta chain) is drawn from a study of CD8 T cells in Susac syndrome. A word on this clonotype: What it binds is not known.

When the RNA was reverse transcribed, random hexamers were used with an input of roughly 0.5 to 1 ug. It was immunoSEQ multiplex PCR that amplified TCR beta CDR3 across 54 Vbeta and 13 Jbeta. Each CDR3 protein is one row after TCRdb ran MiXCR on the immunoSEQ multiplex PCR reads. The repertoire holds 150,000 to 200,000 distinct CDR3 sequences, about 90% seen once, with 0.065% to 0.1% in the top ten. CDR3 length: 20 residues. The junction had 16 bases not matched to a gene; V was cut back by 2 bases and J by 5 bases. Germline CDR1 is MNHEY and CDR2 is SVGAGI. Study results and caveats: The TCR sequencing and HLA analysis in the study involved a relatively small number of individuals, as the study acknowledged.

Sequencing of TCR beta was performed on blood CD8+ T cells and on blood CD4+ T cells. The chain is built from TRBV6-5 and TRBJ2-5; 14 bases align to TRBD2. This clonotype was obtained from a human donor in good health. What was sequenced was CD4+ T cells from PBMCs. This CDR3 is CASSYRIPRLAGGRRETQYF. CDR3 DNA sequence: TGTGCCAGCAGTTACCGGATACCCCGACTAGCGGGAGGGCGGAGGGAGACCCAGTACTTC.